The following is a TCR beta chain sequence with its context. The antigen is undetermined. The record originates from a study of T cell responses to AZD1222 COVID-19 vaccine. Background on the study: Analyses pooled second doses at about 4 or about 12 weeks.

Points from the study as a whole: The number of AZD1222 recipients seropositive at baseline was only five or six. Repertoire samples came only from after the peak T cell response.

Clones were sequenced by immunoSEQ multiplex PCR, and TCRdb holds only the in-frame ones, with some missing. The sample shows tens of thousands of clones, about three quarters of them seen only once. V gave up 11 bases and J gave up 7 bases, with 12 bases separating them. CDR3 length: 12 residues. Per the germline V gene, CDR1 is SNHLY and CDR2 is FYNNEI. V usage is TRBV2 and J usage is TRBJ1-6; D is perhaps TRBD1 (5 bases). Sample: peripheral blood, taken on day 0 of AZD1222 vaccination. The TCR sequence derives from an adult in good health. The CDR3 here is CAGQLGNSPLHF. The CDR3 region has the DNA TGTGCCGGACAACTCGGGAATTCACCCCTCCACTTT. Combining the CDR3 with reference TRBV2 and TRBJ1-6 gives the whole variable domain EPEVTQTPSHQVTQMGQEVILRCVPISNHLYFYWYRQILGQKVEFLVSFYNNEISEKSEIFDDQFSVERPDGSNFTLKIRSTKLEDSAMYFCAGQLGNSPLHFGNGTRLTVT.